The 28 T cell receptor beta chains below were found in one sample sequenced in a study of cytomegalovirus exposure and HLA in healthy donors. Researchers ran the PCR with 60 Vbeta and 13 Jbeta primers. Only in-frame clones appear in the TCRdb table, and some are missing; sequencing was by immunoSEQ multiplex PCR. In the table there are roughly 150,000 clones, approximately 85% of which are singletons. The sequenced sample consisted of PBMCs. Receptors originate from a girl aged 2 to 10 in good health and CMV-seropositive.

In its sample, this clone was seen a few times. The rearrangement links TRBV2 to TRBJ2-3, with no clear D. Germline V gene sequence: CDR1 SNHLY, CDR2 FYNNEI. This CDR3 has 12 amino acids. V lost 7 bases to trimming and J lost 3 bases, with 8 bases between them. The CDR3 DNA reads as TGTGCCAGCATCGAGGAGACAGATACGCAGTATTTT. Residues: CASIEETDTQYF.

This rearrangement joins TRBV7-8 to TRBJ2-2, with TRBD2 matching over 8 bases. Germline CDR1 reads SGHVS; CDR2 reads FQNEAQ. The CDR3 is 16 residues long. The junction had 11 bases not matched to a gene; V was cut back by 5 bases and J by 6 bases. This chain's CDR3 is CASSHSAGVTSGELFF. The CDR3 DNA sequence: TGTGCCAGCAGCCACTCAGCGGGAGTGACGTCCGGGGAGCTGTTTTTT.

This chain joins TRBV19 and TRBJ2-7, with TRBD2 matching 7 bases. V shed 3 bases and J 4 bases; nucleotides not matched to a gene: 9. This CDR3 has 15 residues. Germline V CDR1 and CDR2: LNHDA, SQIVND (reference sequence). The CDR3 is CASSIGRENLYEQYF. In DNA form, the CDR3 reads TGTGCCAGTAGTATTGGGCGGGAGAATTTATACGAGCAGTACTTC.

The DNA of the CDR3 is TGCGCCAGCAGCTTTGGGAGTGGCTACACCTTC. Translation gives CASSFGSGYTF. The chain joins TRBV5-1 to TRBJ1-2; D is uncertain. This CDR3 is built from 11 residues. From germline, CDR1 is SGHRS and CDR2 YFSETQ. Trimming removed 2 bases at V and 7 bases at J, with 6 bases between.

The chain employs TRBV5-1 and TRBJ1-1; possibly TRBD1 for D (6 bases). Germline CDR1 and CDR2: SGHRS and YFSETQ. V was shortened by 3 bases and J by 0 bases, with 9 bases between the two germline ends. This CDR3 comprises 14 residues. CDR3 loop: CASSSDSVNTEAFF. The CDR3 DNA reads TGCGCCAGCAGCTCGGACAGTGTGAACACTGAAGCTTTCTTT.

The chain links TRBV15 to TRBJ2-5; 8 bases align to TRBD2. V shed 0 bases and J 3 bases; nucleotides not matched to a gene: 6. In germline, CDR1 is LNHNV, CDR2 YYDKDF (reference sequence). The CDR3 spans 16 residues. The CDR3 DNA reads TGTGCCACCAGCAGAGATCGGCGGGAGGTTAAAGAGACCCAGTACTTC. Encoded protein: CATSRDRREVKETQYF. Full variable domain (outside the CDR3, taken from reference TRBV15 and TRBJ2-5): DAMVIQNPRYQVTQFGKPVTLSCSQTLNHNVMYWYQQKSSQAPKLLFHYYDKDFNNEADTPDNFQSRRPNTSFCFLDIRSPGLGDTAMYLCATSRDRREVKETQYFGPGTRLLVL.

This clone showed up just a few times. The chain uses TRBV10-1 and TRBJ2-2; the D is unclear. The germline gives CDR1 WNHNN, CDR2 SYGVQD (reference sequence). The CDR3 has 14 amino acids. V was clipped by 4 bases and J by 0 bases, with 6 bases between them. The CDR3 nucleotides read TGCGCCAGCAGTGTGACACCGAACACCGGGGAGCTGTTTTTT. Translation gives CASSVTPNTGELFF.

This chain uses TRBV18 with TRBJ2-7; the D is unclear. In germline, CDR1 is KGHSH, CDR2 LQKENI. The CDR3 has 13 amino acids. Trimming pared 4 bases from V and 0 bases from J, leaving 7 bases between. In DNA, the CDR3 is TGTGCCAGCTCACTCTCGAGCTCCTACGAGCAGTACTTC. Translating gives CASSLSSSYEQYF.

The chain is built from TRBV13 and TRBJ2-7, with 7 nucleotides matching TRBD2. This CDR3 region has 13 residues. Germline V lookup: CDR1 PRHDT, CDR2 FYEKMQ (reference sequence). The V gene end was trimmed by 9 bases and the J gene end by 2 bases; junction bases not matched to a gene: 7. DNA for the CDR3: TGTGCCAGTGTTGAGCGGGGCGCCTACGAGCAGTACTTC. Translating it yields CASVERGAYEQYF.

The CDR3 reads CASSLRQGFGTEAFF. In nucleotides, the CDR3 is TGCGCCAGCAGCTTGAGGCAGGGGTTTGGGACTGAAGCTTTCTTT. This rearrangement joins TRBV5-1 to TRBJ1-1; perhaps TRBD1 as D (6 bases). Germline CDR1 is SGHRS and CDR2 is YFSETQ. Trimming left V 1 base short and J 5 bases short, with 15 bases between. CDR3 size: 15 residues.

This sequence joins TRBV9 and TRBJ2-1, with 8 bases matching TRBD1. The CDR3 is made up of 16 amino acids. Germline loops: CDR1 SGDLS, CDR2 YYNGEE. The trim removed 3 bases at V and 6 bases at J, leaving 11 bases unmatched. The CDR3 coding sequence is TGTGCCAGCAGCGCAGGTTGGCAGGGGGCGACCAATGAGCAGTTCTTC. Translating it yields CASSAGWQGATNEQFF.

The chain couples TRBV7-8 to TRBJ2-4, with 9 bases lining up with TRBD2. The CDR3 is 16 residues long. V was pared by 3 bases and J by 4 bases, with 7 bases of the junction left unmatched. Germline CDR1 SGHVS, CDR2 FQNEAQ. CDR3 amino acids: CASSFSLAGPKNIQYF. DNA of the CDR3: TGTGCCAGCAGCTTTTCACTAGCGGGCCCTAAAAACATTCAGTACTTC.

Worth noting for this clone: Other DNA variants within this sample encode the same CDR3. The chain carries TRBV30 and TRBJ2-2; 10 bases fit TRBD2. V gave up 7 bases and J gave up 7 bases; unmatched junction bases: 12. The CDR3 sequence is 15 residues long. The germline gives CDR1 GTSNPN, CDR2 SVGIG (reference sequence). CDR3 residues: CAFIPAGGQVGELFF. The CDR3 DNA reads as TGTGCCTTCATTCCAGCGGGGGGGCAGGTCGGGGAGCTGTTTTTT. The full variable domain, in which reference TRBV30 and TRBJ2-2 provide the parts outside the CDR3, is SQTIHQWPATLVQPVGSPLSLECTVEGTSNPNLYWYRQAAGRGLQLLFYSVGIGQISSEVPQNLSASRPQDRQFILSSKKLLLSDSGFYLCAFIPAGGQVGELFFGEGSRLTVL.

For the CDR3, the DNA is TGTGCCAGCAGCTTATGGGGGCAGTCGGATGAAAAACTGTTTTTT. Amino acids: CASSLWGQSDEKLFF. The chain links TRBV7-9 to TRBJ1-4; the D gene is possibly TRBD1 (6 bases). This CDR3 has 15 amino acids. Deletions cut 2 bases from V and 6 bases from J, with 13 bases between. CDR1 SEHNR and CDR2 FQNEAQ come from the germline V gene (reference sequence).

This chain joins TRBV11-2 and TRBJ2-7; D not certain. Germline V lookup: CDR1 SGHAT, CDR2 FQNNGV. V gave up 0 bases and J gave up 3 bases, with 12 bases separating them. The CDR3 covers 15 residues. The CDR3 here is CASSLETLTYYEQYF. In nucleotides, the CDR3 is TGTGCCAGCAGCTTAGAGACTCTAACTTACTACGAGCAGTACTTC.

The gene calls are TRBV19 and TRBJ2-5; 9 bases fit TRBD2. Germline V gene sequence: CDR1 LNHDA, CDR2 SQIVND (reference sequence). V lost 4 bases to trimming and J lost 6 bases; unmatched junction nucleotides: 12. This CDR3 is built from 16 residues. The CDR3 is CASSTSLAGIRKTQYF. The CDR3 bases are TGTGCCAGTAGTACCTCTCTAGCGGGAATTAGAAAGACCCAGTACTTC.

The chain links TRBV10-2 to TRBJ2-1; no clear D gene. V was cut by 3 bases and J by 6 bases, with 9 bases left in between. The CDR3 length is 13 residues. Per germline, CDR1 WSHSY and CDR2 SAAADI. The CDR3 nucleotides are TGCGCCAGCAGTGAAGCGACGTCCAATGAGCAGTTCTTC. Translation: CASSEATSNEQFF.

This clone was counted only a few times. The chain uses TRBV5-1 and TRBJ2-1; 9 positions match TRBD2. The V gene's germline CDR1 is SGHRS and CDR2 YFSETQ. The CDR3 loop spans 16 amino acids. Trimming removed 4 bases from V and 5 bases from J; junction bases left unmatched: 10. The CDR3 sequence: CASSPPGVAGDNEQFF. The CDR3 DNA reads TGCGCCAGCAGCCCCCCCGGGGTAGCGGGAGACAATGAGCAGTTCTTC.

This clone was observed a few times. V and J are TRBV30 and TRBJ2-7; 7 bases align to TRBD2. The CDR3 runs to 13 residues. V trimming: 5 bases; J trimming: 1 base; junction bases outside the gene matches: 5. Germline CDR1 reads GTSNPN; CDR2 reads SVGIG (reference sequence). In nucleotides, the CDR3 is TGTGCCTGGGGTGGGAGGGGTTCCTACGAGCAGTACTTC. Translated: CAWGGRGSYEQYF.

This clone was detected only a few times. V usage is TRBV19 and J usage is TRBJ1-5, with D unclear. The CDR3 extends over 15 amino acids. In germline, CDR1 is LNHDA, CDR2 SQIVND (reference sequence). The germline V and J ends were trimmed by 4 bases and 0 bases, with 10 bases remaining between them. The chain's CDR3 is CASSTQLSSNQPQHF. Written as DNA, the CDR3 is TGTGCCAGTAGTACCCAATTGAGTAGCAATCAGCCCCAGCATTTT. Complete variable domain (other parts from reference TRBV19 and TRBJ1-5): DGGITQSPKYLFRKEGQNVTLSCEQNLNHDAMYWYRQDPGQGLRLIYYSQIVNDFQKGDIAEGYSVSREKKESFPLTVTSAQKNPTAFYLCASSTQLSSNQPQHFGDGTRLSIL.

The chain employs TRBV9 and TRBJ1-5, with D unresolved. Germline lookup yields CDR1 SGDLS and CDR2 YYNGEE. V lost 9 bases, J lost 7 bases, and 29 bases lay in between. The CDR3 has 17 residues. CDR3 DNA: TGTGCCACTCGGTGTATGGGCGAGGGAGGCGGCGGGCAGCCCCAGCATTTT. This gives the protein CATRCMGEGGGGQPQHF.

The chain carries TRBV30 and TRBJ2-3, with 8 bases aligning to TRBD2. J lost 1 base, V lost 2 bases, and 5 bases had no gene match. The CDR3 has 15 residues. The germline CDR1 and CDR2 sequences are GTSNPN and SVGIG (reference sequence). The CDR3 loop reads CAWSQAGVGTDTQYF. CDR3 coding DNA: TGTGCCTGGAGTCAAGCGGGAGTGGGCACAGATACGCAGTATTTT.

The genes are TRBV15 and TRBJ2-5; TRBD2 agrees at 9 bases. The CDR3 has 18 residues. Unmatched junction bases numbered 13, after V lost 0 bases and J lost 5 bases. Germline-derived CDR1 and CDR2 are LNHNV and YYDKDF (reference sequence). CDR3 in amino acids: CATSRDWWRGGKGETQYF. For the CDR3, the DNA is TGTGCCACCAGCAGAGATTGGTGGCGGGGGGGGAAGGGGGAGACCCAGTACTTC.

In this sample, this clone turned up a few times. The chain is built from TRBV5-1 and TRBJ2-3; 9 bases are a match to TRBD1. The CDR3 consists of 15 residues. Germline V gene sequence: CDR1 SGHRS, CDR2 YFSETQ. V was clipped by 3 bases and J by 3 bases; unmatched bases: 5. The CDR3 DNA reads as TGCGCCAGCAGCTCTTTGACAGGGGGAACAGATACGCAGTATTTT. Translated: CASSSLTGGTDTQYF.

The rearrangement uses TRBV19 and TRBJ2-2; TRBD1 is a possible D gene (5 bases). Germline assignment: CDR1 LNHDA and CDR2 SQIVND (reference sequence). V lost 5 bases, J lost 4 bases, and 8 bases lay in between. This CDR3 is 13 amino acids long. The CDR3 sequence is CASSPGSTGELFF. The DNA for the CDR3 is TGTGCCAGTAGTCCAGGGTCCACCGGGGAGCTGTTTTTT.

V and J are TRBV4-1 and TRBJ2-3, with TRBD2 identical over 7 bases. The V gene end was trimmed by 0 bases and the J gene end by 6 bases; junction bases not matched to a gene: 12. This CDR3 has 17 residues. Germline V gives CDR1 MGHRA, CDR2 YSYEKL. CDR3 amino acids: CASSQESSGAPGDTQYF. CDR3 bases: TGCGCCAGCAGCCAAGAATCCAGCGGGGCCCCCGGGGATACGCAGTATTTT.

This clone appeared a few times. V usage is TRBV20-1 and J usage is TRBJ1-1; D gene ambiguous. The germline V gene encodes CDR1 DFQATT and CDR2 SNEGSKA (reference sequence). This CDR3 is built from 11 residues. V was clipped by 2 bases and J by 8 bases, with 9 bases between them. CDR3: CSARRGLEAFF. Here the CDR3 DNA reads TGCAGTGCTAGACGCGGCCTGGAAGCTTTCTTT.

V and J are TRBV19 and TRBJ2-1, with D possibly TRBD1 on 5 matching bases. Germline V gives CDR1 LNHDA, CDR2 SQIVND (reference sequence). The V gene lost 1 base and the J gene lost 0 bases, with 13 bases spanning the gap. The CDR3 length is 17 residues. The CDR3 nucleotides are TGTGCCAGTAGTATAGGGGGCAGCCAACCCTCCTACAATGAGCAGTTCTTC. Encoded protein: CASSIGGSQPSYNEQFF.